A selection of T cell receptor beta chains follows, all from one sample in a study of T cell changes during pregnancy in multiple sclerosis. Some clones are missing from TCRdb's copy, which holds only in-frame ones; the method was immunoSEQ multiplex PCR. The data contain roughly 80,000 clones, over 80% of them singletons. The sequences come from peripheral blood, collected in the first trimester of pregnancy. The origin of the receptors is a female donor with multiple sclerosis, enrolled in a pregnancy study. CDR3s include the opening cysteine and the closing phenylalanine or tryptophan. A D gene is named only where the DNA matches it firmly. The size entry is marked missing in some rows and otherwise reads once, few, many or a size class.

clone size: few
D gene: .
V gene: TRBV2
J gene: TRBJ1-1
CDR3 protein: CASSESQNTEAFF
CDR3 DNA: TGTGCCAGCAGCGAGTCCCAGAACACTGAAGCTTTCTTT

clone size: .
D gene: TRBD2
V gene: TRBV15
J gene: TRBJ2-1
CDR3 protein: CATTRTSGPYNEQFF
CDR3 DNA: TGTGCCACCACCCGGACTAGCGGCCCCTACAATGAGCAGTTCTTC

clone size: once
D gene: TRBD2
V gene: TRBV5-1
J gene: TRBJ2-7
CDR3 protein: CASSSSLRGVADDEQYF
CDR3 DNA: TGCGCCAGCAGCTCGAGCCTTCGGGGGGTGGCAGACGACGAGCAGTACTTC

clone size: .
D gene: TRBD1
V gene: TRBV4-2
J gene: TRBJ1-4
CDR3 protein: CASSQGTGINEKLFF
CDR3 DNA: TGTGCCAGCAGCCAAGGGACAGGGATTAATGAAAAACTGTTTTTT

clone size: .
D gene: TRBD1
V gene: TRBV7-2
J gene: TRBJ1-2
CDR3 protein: CASSSGQAYGYTF
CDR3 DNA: TGTGCCAGCAGCTCCGGACAGGCGTATGGCTACACCTTC

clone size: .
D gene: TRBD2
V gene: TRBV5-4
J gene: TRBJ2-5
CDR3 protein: CASSYIAGRQETQYF
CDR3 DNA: TGTGCCAGCAGCTACATAGCGGGTCGACAAGAGACCCAGTACTTC

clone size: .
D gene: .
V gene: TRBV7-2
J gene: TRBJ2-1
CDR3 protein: CASSLGIAQFF
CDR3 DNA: TGTGCCAGCAGCTTAGGGATAGCGCAGTTCTTC

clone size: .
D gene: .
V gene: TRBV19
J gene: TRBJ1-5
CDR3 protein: CASTGRDQPQHF
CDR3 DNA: TGTGCCAGTACAGGCAGGGATCAGCCCCAGCATTTT

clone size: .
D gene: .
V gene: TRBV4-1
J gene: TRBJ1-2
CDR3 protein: CASSQEAGSGLSNYGYTF
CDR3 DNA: TGCGCCAGCAGCCAAGAGGCGGGGTCCGGGCTCTCTAACTATGGCTACACCTTC

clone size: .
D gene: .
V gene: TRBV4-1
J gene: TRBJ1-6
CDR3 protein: CASSQDRVRGSPLHF
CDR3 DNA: TGCGCCAGCAGCCAAGATCGGGTCAGGGGATCACCCCTCCACTTT

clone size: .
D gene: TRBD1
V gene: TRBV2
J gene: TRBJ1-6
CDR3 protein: CASSEARTGNSPLHF
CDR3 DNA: TGTGCCAGCAGTGAAGCAAGGACAGGGAATTCACCCCTCCACTTT

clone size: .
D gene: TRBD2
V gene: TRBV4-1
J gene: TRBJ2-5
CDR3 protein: CASSHRPGLAEGRVEETQYF
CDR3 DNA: TGCGCCAGCAGCCATAGACCGGGACTAGCGGAGGGAAGGGTAGAGGAGACCCAGTACTTC

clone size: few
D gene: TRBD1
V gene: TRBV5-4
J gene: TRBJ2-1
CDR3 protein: CASRRDSYNEQFF
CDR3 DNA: TGTGCCAGCAGAAGGGACAGTTACAATGAGCAGTTCTTC

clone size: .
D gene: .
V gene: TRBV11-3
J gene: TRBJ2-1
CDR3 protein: CASSLGLSVTNEQFF
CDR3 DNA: TGTGCCAGCAGCTTAGGACTGAGCGTTACCAATGAGCAGTTCTTC

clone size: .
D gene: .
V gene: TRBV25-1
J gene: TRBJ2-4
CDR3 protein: CASSEDRTWEAKNIQYF
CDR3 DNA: TGTGCCAGCAGTGAAGACAGGACCTGGGAAGCCAAAAACATTCAGTACTTC

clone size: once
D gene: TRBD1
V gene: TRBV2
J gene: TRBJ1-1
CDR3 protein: CASSTGKLTEAFF
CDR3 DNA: TGTGCCAGCTCGACAGGGAAGTTGACTGAAGCTTTCTTT

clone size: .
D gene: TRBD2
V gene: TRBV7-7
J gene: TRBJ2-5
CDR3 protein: CASSRLAGDQETQYF
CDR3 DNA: TGTGCCAGCAGCAGACTAGCGGGGGACCAAGAGACCCAGTACTTC

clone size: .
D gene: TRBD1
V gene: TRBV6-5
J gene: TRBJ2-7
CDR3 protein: CASTNRGLGEQYF
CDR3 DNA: TGTGCCAGCACCAACAGGGGGCTGGGAGAGCAGTACTTC

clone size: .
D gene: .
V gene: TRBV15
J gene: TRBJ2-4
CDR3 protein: CATSFGGGADKNIQYF
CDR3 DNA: TGTGCCACCAGTTTTGGGGGGGGCGCTGACAAAAACATTCAGTACTTC

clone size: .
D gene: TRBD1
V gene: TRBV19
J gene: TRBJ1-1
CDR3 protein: CASSIIPTGGETEAFF
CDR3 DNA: TGTGCCAGTAGTATCATTCCGACAGGGGGCGAGACTGAAGCTTTCTTT

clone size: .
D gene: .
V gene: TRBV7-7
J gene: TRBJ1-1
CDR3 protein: CASSPLLAFF
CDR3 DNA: TGTGCCAGCAGCCCCCTCTTAGCTTTCTTT

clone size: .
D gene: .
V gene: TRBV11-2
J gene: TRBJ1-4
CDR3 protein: CASAKGVNEKLFF
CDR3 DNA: TGTGCCAGCGCAAAAGGGGTAAATGAAAAACTGTTTTTT

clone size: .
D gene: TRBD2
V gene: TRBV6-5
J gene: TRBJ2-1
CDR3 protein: CASRSSGGNNEQFF
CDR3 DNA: TGTGCCAGCAGATCCAGCGGGGGTAACAATGAGCAGTTCTTC

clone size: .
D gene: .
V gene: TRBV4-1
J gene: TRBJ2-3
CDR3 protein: CASSQPDRGREGDTQYF
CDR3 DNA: TGCGCCAGCAGCCAGCCCGATAGGGGCAGGGAAGGAGATACGCAGTATTTT

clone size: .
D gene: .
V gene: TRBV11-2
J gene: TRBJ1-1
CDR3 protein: CASSLAGGNTEAFF
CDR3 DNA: TGTGCCAGCAGCTTAGCCGGGGGTAACACTGAAGCTTTCTTT

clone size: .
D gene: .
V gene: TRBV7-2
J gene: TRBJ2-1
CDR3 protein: CASSSYRDGEQFF
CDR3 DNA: TGTGCCAGCAGCTCATACAGGGACGGCGAGCAGTTCTTC

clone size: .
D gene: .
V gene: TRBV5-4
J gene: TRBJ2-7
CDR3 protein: CASSLAPQGYEQYF
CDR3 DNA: TGTGCCAGCAGCTTGGCCCCCCAGGGCTACGAGCAGTACTTC

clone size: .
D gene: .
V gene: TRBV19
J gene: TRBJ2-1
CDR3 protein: CASSISDGSYNEQFF
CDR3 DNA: TGTGCCAGTAGTATTAGCGATGGCTCCTACAATGAGCAGTTCTTC

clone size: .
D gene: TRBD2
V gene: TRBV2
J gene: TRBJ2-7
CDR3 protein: CASGPSGTVQYF
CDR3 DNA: TGTGCCAGCGGGCCTAGCGGGACGGTGCAGTACTTC

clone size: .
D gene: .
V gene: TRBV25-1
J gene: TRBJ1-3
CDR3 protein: CASSERFSGNTIYF
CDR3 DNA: TGTGCCAGCAGTGAACGGTTTTCTGGAAACACCATATATTTT

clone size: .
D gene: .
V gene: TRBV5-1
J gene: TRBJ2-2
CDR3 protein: CASSLGSGYTGELFF
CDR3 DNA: TGCGCCAGCAGCTTAGGTAGCGGCTACACCGGGGAGCTGTTTTTT

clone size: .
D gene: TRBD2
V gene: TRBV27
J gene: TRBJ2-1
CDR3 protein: CASSFGAGAYNEQFF
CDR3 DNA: TGTGCCAGCAGTTTCGGAGCGGGAGCCTACAATGAGCAGTTCTTC

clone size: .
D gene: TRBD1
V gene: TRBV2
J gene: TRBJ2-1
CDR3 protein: CASRLRDRNGPWDEQFF
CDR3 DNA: TGTGCCAGCAGGCTCCGGGACAGGAATGGGCCATGGGATGAGCAGTTCTTC

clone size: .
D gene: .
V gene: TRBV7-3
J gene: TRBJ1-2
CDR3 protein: CASSSGPGVTGYTF
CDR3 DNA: TGTGCCAGCAGCTCGGGCCCGGGGGTGACGGGCTACACCTTC

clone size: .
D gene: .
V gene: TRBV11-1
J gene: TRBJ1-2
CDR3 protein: CASSLQSRGAEGYTF
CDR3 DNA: TGTGCCAGCAGCTTACAGTCACGGGGGGCAGAAGGCTACACCTTC

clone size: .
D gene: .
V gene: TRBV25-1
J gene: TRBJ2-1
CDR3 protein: CASSDPSATVYNEQFF
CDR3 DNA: TGTGCCAGCAGTGACCCTAGCGCAACGGTCTACAATGAGCAGTTCTTC

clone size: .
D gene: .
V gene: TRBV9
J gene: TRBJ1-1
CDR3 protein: CASSPWGGTEAFF
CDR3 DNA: TGTGCCAGCAGCCCGTGGGGAGGGACTGAAGCTTTCTTT

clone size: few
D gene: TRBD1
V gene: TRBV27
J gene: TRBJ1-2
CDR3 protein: CASSPYFQGAGGYTF
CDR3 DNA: TGTGCCAGCAGTCCCTACTTTCAGGGGGCGGGCGGCTACACCTTC

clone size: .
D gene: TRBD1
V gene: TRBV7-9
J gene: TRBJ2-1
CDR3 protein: CASSSTTGGAIYSYNEQFF
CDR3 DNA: TGTGCCAGCAGCTCGACGACAGGGGGCGCAATTTACTCCTACAATGAGCAGTTCTTC

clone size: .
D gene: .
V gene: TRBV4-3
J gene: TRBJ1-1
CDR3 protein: CASSQDPTGANTEAFF
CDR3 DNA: TGCGCCAGCAGCCAAGACCCGACAGGAGCGAACACTGAAGCTTTCTTT

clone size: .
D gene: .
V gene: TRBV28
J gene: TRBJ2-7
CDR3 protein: CASTGTFSYEQYF
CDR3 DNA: TGTGCCAGCACCGGGACTTTCTCCTACGAGCAGTACTTC

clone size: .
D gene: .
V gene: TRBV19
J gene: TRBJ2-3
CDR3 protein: CASRRTDYTDTQYF
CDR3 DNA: TGTGCCAGTAGGCGGACAGACTACACAGATACGCAGTATTTT

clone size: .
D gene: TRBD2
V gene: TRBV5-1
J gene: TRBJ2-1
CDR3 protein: CASSLWRGGYNEQFF
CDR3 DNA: TGCGCCAGCAGCTTGTGGCGGGGGGGCTACAATGAGCAGTTCTTC

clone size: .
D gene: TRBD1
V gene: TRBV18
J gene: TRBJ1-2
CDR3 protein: CASSYRGDDYGYTF
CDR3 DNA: TGTGCCAGCTCGTACAGGGGAGATGACTATGGCTACACCTTC

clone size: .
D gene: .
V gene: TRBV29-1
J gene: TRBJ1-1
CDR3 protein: CSVYGGLNTEAFF
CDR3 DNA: TGCAGCGTTTACGGGGGGCTGAACACTGAAGCTTTCTTT

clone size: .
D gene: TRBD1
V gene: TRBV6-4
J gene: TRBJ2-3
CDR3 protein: CASSDGKGAYTDTQYF
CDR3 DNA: TGTGCCAGCAGTGACGGTAAGGGGGCTTACACAGATACGCAGTATTTT

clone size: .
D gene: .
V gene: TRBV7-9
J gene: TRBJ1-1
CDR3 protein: CASAAGMNTEAFF
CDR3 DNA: TGTGCCAGCGCGGCAGGGATGAACACTGAAGCTTTCTTT

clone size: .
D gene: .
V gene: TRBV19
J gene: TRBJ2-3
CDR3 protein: CASKGSQGHRTDTQYF
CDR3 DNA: TGTGCCAGTAAGGGGTCTCAGGGCCACCGCACAGATACGCAGTATTTT